This TCR beta chain was sequenced for a study of blood T cell repertoires in COVID-19. Original handling: Using reference gene primer amplification, nucleated cell counts were estimated. Some clones are missing from TCRdb's copy, which holds only in-frame ones; the method was immunoSEQ multiplex PCR. The V and J calls and the clone size are those of that table, but D and trimming were determined from the DNA. The sample contains hundreds of thousands of clones, 75% to 90% of which appear only once. V was shortened by 6 bases and J by 3 bases, with 12 bases between the two germline ends. The CDR3 sequence is 15 residues long. Germline V CDR1 and CDR2: KGHSH, LQKENI.

This TCR derives from a woman aged 25-40 years with acute or convalescent COVID-19. The chain uses TRBV18 and TRBJ2-6, with D possibly TRBD1 on 6 matching bases. Sequenced sample: peripheral blood. CDR3 region: CASSLQGGGANVLTF. The CDR3 nucleotides are TGTGCCAGCTCGTTACAGGGCGGTGGGGCCAACGTCCTGACTTTC.